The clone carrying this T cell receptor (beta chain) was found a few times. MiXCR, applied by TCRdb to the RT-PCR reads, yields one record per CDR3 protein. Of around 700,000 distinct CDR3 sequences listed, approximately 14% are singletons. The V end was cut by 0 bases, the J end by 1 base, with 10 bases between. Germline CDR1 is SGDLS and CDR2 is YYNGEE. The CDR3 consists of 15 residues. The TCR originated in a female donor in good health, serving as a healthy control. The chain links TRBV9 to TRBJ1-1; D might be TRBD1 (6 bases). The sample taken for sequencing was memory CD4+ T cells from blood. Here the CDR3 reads CASSVDGRGNTEAFF. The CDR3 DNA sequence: TGTGCCAGCAGCGTAGATGGCAGGGGGAACACTGAAGCTTTCTTT.